In its sample, the clone carrying this TCR beta chain was seen many times. TCRdb recomputed calls from the 5' RACE reads with MiXCR, one row per CDR3 protein. The sample shows around 250,000 distinct CDR3 sequences, around 10% of them seen only once. The CDR3 covers 13 residues. The germline gives CDR1 SGHRS, CDR2 YFSETQ. Trimming cost V 2 bases and J 4 bases, with 7 bases left between them. This record belongs to a study of CD8 T cells in ankylosing spondylitis. This clonotype was obtained from a male donor with ankylosing spondylitis or in good health (not recorded which). The source material was blood, either unsorted or a sorted T cell fraction (not recorded which). The gene calls are TRBV5-1 and TRBJ1-5; D might be TRBD1 (5 bases). The CDR3 here is CASSFDSNQPQHF. The CDR3 DNA follows: TGCGCCAGCAGCTTTGACAGTAATCAGCCCCAGCATTTT.